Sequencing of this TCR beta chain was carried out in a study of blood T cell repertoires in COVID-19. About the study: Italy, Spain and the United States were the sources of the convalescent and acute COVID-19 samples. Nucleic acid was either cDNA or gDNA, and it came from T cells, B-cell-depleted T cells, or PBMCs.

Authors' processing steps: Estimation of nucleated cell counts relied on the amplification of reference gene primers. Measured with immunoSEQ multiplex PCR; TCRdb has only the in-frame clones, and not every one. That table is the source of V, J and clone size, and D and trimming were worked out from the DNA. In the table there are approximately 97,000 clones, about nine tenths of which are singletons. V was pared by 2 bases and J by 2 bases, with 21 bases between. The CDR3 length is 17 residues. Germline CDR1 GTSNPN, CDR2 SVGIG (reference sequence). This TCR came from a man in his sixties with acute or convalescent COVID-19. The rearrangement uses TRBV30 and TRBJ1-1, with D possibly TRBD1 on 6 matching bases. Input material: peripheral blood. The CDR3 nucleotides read TGTGCCTGGAGTCTCCGGACCCCCCTACAGGGTAACACTGAAGCTTTCTTT. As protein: CAWSLRTPLQGNTEAFF.